The rows below give T cell receptor beta chains drawn from one sample of a study of cytomegalovirus exposure and HLA in healthy donors. Repertoires were generated with immunoSEQ multiplex PCR, while TCRdb's copy carries only in-frame clones and drops some. This table holds more than 150,000 clones, almost 80% found once. Sequencing was carried out using PBMCs. These TCRs come from a man aged 45-65 years in good health and CMV-seropositive. CDR3s include the opening cysteine and the closing phenylalanine or tryptophan. A D gene is named only where the DNA matches it firmly. A clone size is listed for some rows: how often the clone was seen (once, few, many), or a class if it is expanded.

v_call,d_call,clone_size,j_call,cdr3_length,cdr3_aa,cdr3_nt
TRBV13,-,-,TRBJ2-3,16,CASSVLGALKEDTQYF,TGTGCCAGCAGCGTTCTGGGGGCGCTTAAGGAAGATACGCAGTATTTT
TRBV27,-,-,TRBJ2-1,16,CASSLSGGFTYNEQFF,TGTGCCAGCAGTTTATCGGGGGGTTTCACCTACAATGAGCAGTTCTTC
TRBV27,TRBD2,-,TRBJ2-3,16,CASSSHSGGPLDTQYF,TGTGCCAGCAGTTCCCACTCGGGGGGGCCTCTGGATACGCAGTATTTT
TRBV7-2,-,-,TRBJ2-7,18,CASSLSRGGRDVSYEQYF,TGTGCCAGCAGCTTAAGTAGGGGTGGCAGGGATGTGTCCTACGAGCAGTACTTC
TRBV27,-,-,TRBJ1-5,17,CASSSKGGGVGDQPQHF,TGTGCCAGCAGCTCAAAGGGGGGAGGGGTAGGAGATCAGCCCCAGCATTTT
TRBV19,-,-,TRBJ1-2,13,CASSRQGTYGYTF,TGTGCCAGTAGTAGGCAGGGAACCTATGGCTACACCTTC
TRBV28,TRBD1,-,TRBJ2-7,18,CASSPNPGTGGKTYEQYF,TGTGCCAGCAGTCCTAACCCCGGGACAGGGGGAAAAACCTACGAGCAGTACTTC
TRBV28,-,-,TRBJ1-3,14,CACMEDENVNTIYF,TGTGCCTGCATGGAGGACGAAAATGTAAACACCATATATTTT
TRBV4-1,TRBD1,-,TRBJ1-3,16,CASSQEDRAKGNTIYF,TGCGCCAGCAGCCAAGAAGACAGGGCGAAAGGAAACACCATATATTTT
TRBV4-3,-,-,TRBJ1-2,12,CASSQANYGYTF,TGCGCCAGCAGCCAAGCGAACTATGGCTACACCTTC
TRBV12-5,-,-,TRBJ2-7,16,CASGLSQTGPPYEQYF,TGTGCTAGTGGTTTGTCACAGACAGGACCCCCCTACGAGCAGTACTTC
TRBV7-3,-,-,TRBJ1-6,15,CASSLTSGNNSPLHF,TGTGCCAGCAGCTTAACGTCCGGGAATAATTCACCCCTCCACTTT
TRBV5-1,-,-,TRBJ2-5,13,CASSLGGSETQYF,TGCGCCAGCAGCTTGGGAGGGAGTGAGACCCAGTACTTC
TRBV2,-,-,TRBJ2-7,14,CASTRTDLSYEQYF,TGTGCCAGCACACGGACTGACCTATCCTACGAGCAGTACTTC
TRBV7-8,TRBD1,few,TRBJ2-2,18,CASSLRQTGGFLAGELFF,TGTGCCAGCAGCTTAAGACAGACAGGGGGCTTTCTCGCCGGGGAGCTGTTTTTT
TRBV5-4,TRBD1,-,TRBJ1-2,14,CASSQDRDFIGYTF,TGTGCCAGCAGCCAGGACAGGGACTTCATCGGCTACACCTTC
TRBV18,-,once,TRBJ1-1,13,CASSPTRNTEAFF,TGTGCCAGCTCACCAACGCGGAACACTGAAGCTTTCTTT
TRBV5-4,-,few,TRBJ2-5,14,CASSLGGGQETQYF,TGTGCCAGCAGCTTAGGGGGGGGCCAAGAGACCCAGTACTTC
TRBV5-1,-,-,TRBJ2-7,16,CASSLGGVSGTYEQYF,TGCGCCAGCAGCTTGGGCGGGGTCTCCGGGACCTACGAGCAGTACTTC
TRBV29-1,-,-,TRBJ2-5,11,CSGTVQETQYF,TGCAGCGGCACGGTACAAGAGACCCAGTACTTC
TRBV7-2,TRBD1,-,TRBJ1-2,15,CASSTPGQGVYGYTF,TGTGCCAGCAGCACGCCGGGACAGGGGGTCTATGGCTACACCTTC
TRBV6-1,-,-,TRBJ2-4,15,CASSEHPGAKNIQYF,TGTGCCAGCAGTGAGCATCCCGGGGCCAAAAACATTCAGTACTTC
TRBV9,-,-,TRBJ1-3,16,CASSVAGLNSGNTIYF,TGTGCCAGCAGCGTAGCAGGGCTTAATTCTGGAAACACCATATATTTT
TRBV27,-,-,TRBJ1-2,13,CASSLTGDHGYTF,TGTGCCAGCAGTCTAACAGGAGACCATGGCTACACCTTC
TRBV11-1,-,-,TRBJ2-1,12,CASSYFSDEQFF,TGTGCCAGCAGTTATTTTTCCGATGAGCAGTTCTTC
TRBV6-1,TRBD1,-,TRBJ1-2,12,CASLGTGGGYTF,TGTGCCAGCCTTGGGACAGGGGGCGGCTACACCTTC
TRBV29-1,-,-,TRBJ2-7,15,CSVDYSSGGVGEQYF,TGCAGCGTTGATTATTCGTCGGGGGGCGTTGGCGAGCAGTACTTC
TRBV7-3,-,-,TRBJ2-7,13,CASSFSSSYEQYF,TGTGCCAGCAGCTTTAGTAGCTCCTACGAGCAGTACTTC
TRBV2,TRBD1,-,TRBJ2-5,13,CASSPQGMETQYF,TGTGCCAGCAGCCCACAGGGGATGGAGACCCAGTACTTC
TRBV7-6,-,-,TRBJ2-2,15,CASSTTGIRAGELFF,TGTGCCAGCAGCACCACAGGGATTAGGGCCGGGGAGCTGTTTTTT
TRBV21-1,-,-,TRBJ1-1,14,CASSKQGGDTEAFF,TGTGCCAGCAGCAAACAGGGGGGCGACACTGAAGCTTTCTTT
TRBV7-8,-,-,TRBJ1-2,13,CASSLNVRDGYTF,TGTGCCAGCAGCTTAAACGTTAGAGATGGCTACACCTTC
TRBV4-1,-,-,TRBJ2-5,15,CASSQDGPGQETQYF,TGCGCCAGCAGCCAAGACGGGCCGGGACAAGAGACCCAGTACTTC
TRBV7-2,-,-,TRBJ1-2,15,CASSPESGHYYGYTF,TGTGCCAGCAGCCCAGAGTCAGGACACTACTATGGCTACACCTTC
TRBV7-9,-,-,TRBJ2-5,15,CASSPPRGGGETQYF,TGTGCCAGCAGCCCTCCAAGGGGGGGTGGAGAGACCCAGTACTTC
TRBV19,TRBD2,-,TRBJ2-3,14,CASSSGGAGDTQYF,TGTGCCAGTAGTAGCGGGGGGGCTGGAGATACGCAGTATTTT
TRBV18,-,-,TRBJ2-7,13,CASSPGPGYEQYF,TGTGCCAGCTCACCCGGGCCAGGGTACGAGCAGTACTTC
TRBV7-3,TRBD2,-,TRBJ2-3,15,CASSETSGGANTQYF,TGTGCCAGCAGCGAAACTAGCGGGGGGGCGAATACGCAGTATTTT
TRBV7-9,TRBD1,-,TRBJ2-7,15,CASSQPGQGRSEQYF,TGTGCCAGCAGCCAACCGGGACAGGGGCGGAGCGAGCAGTACTTC
TRBV5-6,TRBD1,-,TRBJ1-3,14,CASSWTGAGNTIYF,TGTGCCAGCAGCTGGACAGGGGCTGGAAACACCATATATTTT
TRBV6-1,-,-,TRBJ2-5,12,CASSQGPKTQYF,TGTGCCAGCAGTCAGGGTCCCAAGACCCAGTACTTC
TRBV2,TRBD2,-,TRBJ2-4,13,CASLMVAGAIQYF,TGTGCCAGCCTCATGGTAGCGGGAGCTATTCAGTACTTC
TRBV10-2,-,-,TRBJ1-1,13,CASTDWQNTEAFF,TGCGCCAGCACCGATTGGCAGAACACTGAAGCTTTCTTT
TRBV5-5,TRBD1,few,TRBJ1-1,12,CASTPTGTRAFF,TGTGCCAGCACTCCGACAGGGACAAGAGCTTTCTTT
TRBV6-5,-,-,TRBJ2-3,12,CASSYSTGTQYF,TGTGCCAGCAGTTACTCGACTGGTACGCAGTATTTT
TRBV5-5,TRBD1,-,TRBJ1-1,14,CASSLGGQGVEAFF,TGTGCCAGCAGCTTAGGGGGACAGGGGGTAGAAGCTTTCTTT
TRBV5-4,TRBD1,once,TRBJ2-1,15,CASSLEGQGVHEQFF,TGTGCCAGCAGCTTGGAGGGACAGGGAGTGCATGAGCAGTTCTTC
TRBV30,-,-,TRBJ1-5,16,CAWSVRGGNSNQPQHF,TGTGCCTGGAGTGTAAGGGGCGGTAATAGCAATCAGCCCCAGCATTTT
TRBV7-3,-,-,TRBJ2-2,17,CASSSGHPPSNTGELFF,TGTGCCAGCAGCTCCGGACACCCACCTTCGAACACCGGGGAGCTGTTTTTT